This T cell receptor (beta chain) comes out of a study of T cells after yellow fever vaccination. Study results and limitations: Overall, a small share of clonotypes was seen in both CD4 and CD8 compartments.

The CDR3 is 18 residues long. The V gene's germline CDR1 is LGHDT and CDR2 YNNKEL (reference sequence). V dropped 3 bases and J dropped 6 bases, with 23 bases sitting between them. TCRdb redid the calling of the 5' RACE reads with MiXCR, one entry per CDR3 protein. The sample contains some 670,000 distinct CDR3 sequences, roughly an eighth of which appear only once. A few counts support this clonotype. Antigen: not known. This sample comprised PBMCs, obtained on the day of the yellow fever booster vaccination. The chain employs TRBV3-1 and TRBJ2-2, with D unresolved. This receptor was identified in a man aged 30 to 45 who received the YFV17D yellow fever vaccine. The CDR3 sequence: CASSHSPSKVYRPGELFF. Written as DNA, the CDR3 is TGTGCCAGCAGCCATTCTCCGTCAAAAGTTTACAGACCCGGGGAGCTGTTTTTT.